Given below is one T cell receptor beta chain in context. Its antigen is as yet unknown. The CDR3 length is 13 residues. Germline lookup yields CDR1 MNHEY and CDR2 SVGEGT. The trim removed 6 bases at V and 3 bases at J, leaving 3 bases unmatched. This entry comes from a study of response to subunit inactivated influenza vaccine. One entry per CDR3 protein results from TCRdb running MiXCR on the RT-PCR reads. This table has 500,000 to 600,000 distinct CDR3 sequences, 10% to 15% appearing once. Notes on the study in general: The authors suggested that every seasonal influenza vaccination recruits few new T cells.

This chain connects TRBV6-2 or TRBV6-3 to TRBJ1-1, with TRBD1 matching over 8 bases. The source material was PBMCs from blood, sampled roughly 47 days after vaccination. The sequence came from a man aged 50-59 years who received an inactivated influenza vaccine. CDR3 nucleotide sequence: TGTGCCAGCAGCCGGACAGGGTACACTGAAGCTTTCTTT. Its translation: CASSRTGYTEAFF.